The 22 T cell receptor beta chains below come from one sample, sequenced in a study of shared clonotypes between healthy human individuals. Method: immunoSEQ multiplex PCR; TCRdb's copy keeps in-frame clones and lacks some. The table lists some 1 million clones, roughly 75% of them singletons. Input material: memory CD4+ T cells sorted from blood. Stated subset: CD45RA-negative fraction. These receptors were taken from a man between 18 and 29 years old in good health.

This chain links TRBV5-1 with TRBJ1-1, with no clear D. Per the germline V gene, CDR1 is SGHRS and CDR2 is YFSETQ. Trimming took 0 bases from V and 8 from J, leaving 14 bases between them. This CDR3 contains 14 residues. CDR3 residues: CASSLGSPRTEAFF. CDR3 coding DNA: TGCGCCAGCAGCTTGGGCAGCCCCCGCACAGAAGCTTTCTTT.

DNA for the CDR3: TGTGCCAGCAGCTTAGGGACAGATAATTCACCCCTCCACTTT. Residues: CASSLGTDNSPLHF. This sequence joins TRBV7-9 and TRBJ1-6, with D maybe TRBD1 (6 bases). Trimming left V 1 base short and J 5 bases short, with 6 bases between. From germline, CDR1 is SEHNR and CDR2 FQNEAQ (reference sequence). This CDR3 contains 14 residues.

The CDR3 region has the DNA TGCGCCAGCAGTGACCCGTACCAAGAGACCCAGTACTTC. It encodes CASSDPYQETQYF. The V and J genes are TRBV10-1 and TRBJ2-5; no reliable D call. Germline lookup yields CDR1 WNHNN and CDR2 SYGVQD (reference sequence). With 3 bases removed from V and 0 bases from J, the gap between germline ends came to 5 bases. This CDR3 has 13 residues.

CDR3 sequence: CASSYRYYTDTQYF. CDR3 DNA sequence: TGTGCCAGCAGTTACCGTTATTACACAGATACGCAGTATTTT. V gene TRBV6-6 combines with J gene TRBJ2-3; D unresolved. Germline CDR1 and CDR2: MNHNY and SVGAGI (reference sequence). V was cut by 2 bases and J by 2 bases, with 8 bases left in between. This CDR3 is 14 amino acids long.

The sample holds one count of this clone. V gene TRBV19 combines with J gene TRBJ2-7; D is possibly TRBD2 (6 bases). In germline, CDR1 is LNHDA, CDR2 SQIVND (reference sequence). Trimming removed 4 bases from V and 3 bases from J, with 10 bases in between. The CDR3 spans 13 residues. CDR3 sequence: CASSRSGLYEQYF. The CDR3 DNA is TGTGCCAGTAGTAGATCGGGACTCTACGAGCAGTACTTC.

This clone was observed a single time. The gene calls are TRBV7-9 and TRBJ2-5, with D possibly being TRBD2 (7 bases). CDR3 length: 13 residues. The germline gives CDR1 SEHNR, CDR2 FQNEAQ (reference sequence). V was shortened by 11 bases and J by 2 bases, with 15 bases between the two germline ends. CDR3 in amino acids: CAGGGGAQETQYF. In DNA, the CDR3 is TGTGCCGGCGGGGGCGGGGCGCAAGAGACCCAGTACTTC.

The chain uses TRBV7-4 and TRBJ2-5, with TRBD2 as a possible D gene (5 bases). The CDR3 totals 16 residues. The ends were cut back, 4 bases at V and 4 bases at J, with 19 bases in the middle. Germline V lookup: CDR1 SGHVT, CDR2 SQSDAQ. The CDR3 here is CASSSDGGDTPETQYF. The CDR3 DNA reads TGTGCCAGCAGCTCGGATGGAGGTGACACGCCAGAGACCCAGTACTTC.

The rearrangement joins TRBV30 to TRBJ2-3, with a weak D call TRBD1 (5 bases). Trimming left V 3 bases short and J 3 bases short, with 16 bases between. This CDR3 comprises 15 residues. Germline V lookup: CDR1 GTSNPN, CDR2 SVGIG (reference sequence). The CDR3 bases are TGTGCCTGGAGCCTCTTGGGGCGTATTACAGATACGCAGTATTTT. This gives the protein CAWSLLGRITDTQYF.

The CDR3 loop is CASSDSWDRRSYEQYF. Here the CDR3 DNA reads TGTGCCAGCAGTGACTCTTGGGACAGGCGAAGCTACGAGCAGTACTTC. The gene calls are TRBV6-4 and TRBJ2-7, with 8 bases matching TRBD1. The CDR3 has 16 residues. In germline, CDR1 is MRHNA, CDR2 SNTAGT. V was pared by 0 bases and J by 3 bases, with 7 bases of the junction left unmatched.

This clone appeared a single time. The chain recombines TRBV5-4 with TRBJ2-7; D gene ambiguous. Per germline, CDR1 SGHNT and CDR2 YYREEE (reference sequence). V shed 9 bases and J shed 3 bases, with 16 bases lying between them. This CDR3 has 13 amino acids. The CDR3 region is CATSIDTYYEQYF. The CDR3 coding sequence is TGTGCCACCTCAATTGACACGTACTACGAGCAGTACTTC.

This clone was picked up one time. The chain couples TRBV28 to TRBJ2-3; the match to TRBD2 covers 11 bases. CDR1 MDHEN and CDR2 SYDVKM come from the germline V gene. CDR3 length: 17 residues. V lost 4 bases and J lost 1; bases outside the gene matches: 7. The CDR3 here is CASSSPGTSGRTDTQYF. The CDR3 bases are TGTGCCAGCAGTTCGCCCGGGACTAGCGGCCGCACAGATACGCAGTATTTT. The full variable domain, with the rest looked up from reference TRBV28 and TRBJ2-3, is DVKVTQSSRYLVKRTGEKVFLECVQDMDHENMFWYRQDPGLGLRLIYFSYDVKMKEKGDIPEGYSVSREKKERFSLILESASTNQTSMYLCASSSPGTSGRTDTQYFGPGTRLTVL.

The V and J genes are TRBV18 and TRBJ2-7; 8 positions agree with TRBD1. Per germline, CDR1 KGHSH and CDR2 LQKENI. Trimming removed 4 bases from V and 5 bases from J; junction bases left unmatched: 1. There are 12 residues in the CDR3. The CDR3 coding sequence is TGTGCCAGCTCACGGGACAGGAACGAGCAGTACTTC. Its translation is CASSRDRNEQYF.

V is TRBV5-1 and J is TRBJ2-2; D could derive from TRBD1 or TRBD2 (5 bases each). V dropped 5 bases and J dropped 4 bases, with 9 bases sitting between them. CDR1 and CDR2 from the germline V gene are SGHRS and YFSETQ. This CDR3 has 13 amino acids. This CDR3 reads CASSGGSTGELFF. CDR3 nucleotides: TGCGCCAGCAGTGGGGGTAGCACCGGGGAGCTGTTTTTT.

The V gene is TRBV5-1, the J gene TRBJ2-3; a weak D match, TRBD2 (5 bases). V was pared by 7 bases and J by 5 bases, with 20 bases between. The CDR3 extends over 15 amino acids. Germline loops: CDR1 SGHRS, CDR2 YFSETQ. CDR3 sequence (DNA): TGCGCCAGCGCGGGTACGGGAACAGCCCAAGATACGCAGTATTTT. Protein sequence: CASAGTGTAQDTQYF.

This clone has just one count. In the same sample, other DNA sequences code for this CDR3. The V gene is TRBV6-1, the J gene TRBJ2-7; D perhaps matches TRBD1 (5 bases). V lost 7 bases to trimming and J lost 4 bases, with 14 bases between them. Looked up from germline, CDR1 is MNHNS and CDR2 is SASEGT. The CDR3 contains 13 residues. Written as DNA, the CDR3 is TGTGCCAGCACGCCCCAGGGAACGTACGAGCAGTACTTC. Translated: CASTPQGTYEQYF.

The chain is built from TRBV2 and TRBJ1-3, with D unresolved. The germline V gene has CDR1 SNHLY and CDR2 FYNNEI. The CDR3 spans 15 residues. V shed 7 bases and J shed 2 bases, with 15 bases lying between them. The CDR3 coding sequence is TGTGCCAGCACACGGATTTGGCAAGCTGGAAACACCATATATTTT. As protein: CASTRIWQAGNTIYF.

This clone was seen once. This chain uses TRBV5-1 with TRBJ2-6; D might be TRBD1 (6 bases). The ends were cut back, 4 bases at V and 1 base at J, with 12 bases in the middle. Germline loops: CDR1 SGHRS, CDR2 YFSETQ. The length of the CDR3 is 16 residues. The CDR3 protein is CASSTDRTSGANVLTF. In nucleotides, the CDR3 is TGCGCCAGCAGCACTGACAGGACGTCTGGGGCCAACGTCCTGACTTTC.

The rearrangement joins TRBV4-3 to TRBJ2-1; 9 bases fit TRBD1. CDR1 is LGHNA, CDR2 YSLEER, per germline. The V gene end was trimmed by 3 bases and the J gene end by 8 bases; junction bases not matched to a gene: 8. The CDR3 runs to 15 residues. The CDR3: CASSQQDRGGDEQFF. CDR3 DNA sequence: TGCGCCAGCAGCCAGCAGGACAGGGGAGGAGATGAGCAGTTCTTC.

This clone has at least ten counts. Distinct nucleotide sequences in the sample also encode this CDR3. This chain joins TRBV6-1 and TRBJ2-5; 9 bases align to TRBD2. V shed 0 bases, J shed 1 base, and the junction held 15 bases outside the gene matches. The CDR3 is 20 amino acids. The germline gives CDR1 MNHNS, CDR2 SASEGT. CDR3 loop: CASSEALRGGAGVVQETQYF. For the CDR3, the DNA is TGTGCCAGCAGTGAAGCGCTTCGCGGGGGGGCCGGGGTGGTCCAAGAGACCCAGTACTTC.

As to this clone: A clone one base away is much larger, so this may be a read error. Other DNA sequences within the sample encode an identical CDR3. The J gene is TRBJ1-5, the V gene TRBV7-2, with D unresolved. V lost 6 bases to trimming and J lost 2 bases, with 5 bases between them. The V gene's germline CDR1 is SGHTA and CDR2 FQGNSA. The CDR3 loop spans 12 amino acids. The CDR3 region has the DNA TGTGCCAGCAGTCAGGGCAATCAGCCCCAGCATTTT. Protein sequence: CASSQGNQPQHF.

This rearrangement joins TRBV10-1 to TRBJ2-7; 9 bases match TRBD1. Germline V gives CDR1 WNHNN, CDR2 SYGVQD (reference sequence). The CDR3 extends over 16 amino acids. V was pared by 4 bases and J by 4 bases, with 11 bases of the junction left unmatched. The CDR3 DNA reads TGCGCCAGCAGTGGGCTTGGACAGGGGTTAGGATACGAGCAGTACTTC. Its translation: CASSGLGQGLGYEQYF.

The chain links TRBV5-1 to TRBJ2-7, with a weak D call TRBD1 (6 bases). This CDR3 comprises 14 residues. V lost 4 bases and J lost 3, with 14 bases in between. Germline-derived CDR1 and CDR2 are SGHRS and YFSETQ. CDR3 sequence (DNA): TGCGCCAGCAGCACAGCCGGGACACTCTACGAGCAGTACTTC. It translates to CASSTAGTLYEQYF.